This TCR beta chain was sequenced in a study of PD-1 blockade in classical Hodgkin lymphoma. Findings and caveats of the study: What drove the repertoire differences, possibly disease activity or prior therapy, has not been defined. Newly diagnosed patients were said to have less baseline TCR diversity than healthy donors did.

The CDR3 spans 12 residues. With 3 bases removed from V and 4 bases from J, the gap between germline ends came to 5 bases. CDR1 and CDR2 (germline): SGDLS, YYNGEE. The sample's time point: newly diagnosed, previously untreated cHL patient sample. Regarding this clone: Its cognate antigen is unknown.

Sequenced by immunoSEQ multiplex PCR; TCRdb stores in-frame clones only, minus some. Of tens of thousands of clones in the sample, nearly 95% were seen once. The gene calls are TRBV9 and TRBJ1-3; D call uncertain. What was sequenced was peripheral blood mononuclear cells (PBMCs). This TCR was recovered from a human donor with classical Hodgkin lymphoma. CDR3 DNA: TGTGCCAGCAGCGCCCGGGGAAACACCATATATTTT. Its protein product is CASSARGNTIYF.